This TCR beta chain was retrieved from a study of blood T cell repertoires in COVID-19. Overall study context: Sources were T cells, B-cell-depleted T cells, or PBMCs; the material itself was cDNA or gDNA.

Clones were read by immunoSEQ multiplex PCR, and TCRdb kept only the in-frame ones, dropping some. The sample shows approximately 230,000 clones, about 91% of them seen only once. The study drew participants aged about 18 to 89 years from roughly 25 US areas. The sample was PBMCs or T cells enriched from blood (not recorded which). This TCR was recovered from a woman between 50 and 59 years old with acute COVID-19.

CDR3 nucleotides: TGTGCCAGCAGTTACGCCGGGAAGGAAAAACTGTTTTTT. This gives the protein CASSYAGKEKLFF. The chain is built from TRBV6-2 or TRBV6-3 and TRBJ1-4; D unresolved. V was pared by 2 bases and J by 8 bases, with 9 bases between. The CDR3 consists of 13 residues. Per the germline V gene, CDR1 is MNHEY and CDR2 is SVGEGT.